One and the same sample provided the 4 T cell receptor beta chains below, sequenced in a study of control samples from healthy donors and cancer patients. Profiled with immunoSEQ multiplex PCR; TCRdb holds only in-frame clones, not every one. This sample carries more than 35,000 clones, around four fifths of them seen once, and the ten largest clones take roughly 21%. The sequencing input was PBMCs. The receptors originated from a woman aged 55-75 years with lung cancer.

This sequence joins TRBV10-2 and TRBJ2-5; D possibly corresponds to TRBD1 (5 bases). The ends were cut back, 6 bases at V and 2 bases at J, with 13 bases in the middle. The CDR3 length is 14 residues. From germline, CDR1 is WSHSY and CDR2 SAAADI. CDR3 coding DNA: TGCGCCAGCAGGAAAGACAGCGCTCAAGAGACCCAGTACTTC. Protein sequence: CASRKDSAQETQYF.

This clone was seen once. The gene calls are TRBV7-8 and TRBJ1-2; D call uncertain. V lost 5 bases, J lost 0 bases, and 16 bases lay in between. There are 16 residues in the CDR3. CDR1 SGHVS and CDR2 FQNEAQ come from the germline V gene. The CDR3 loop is CASSRSGGQPNYGYTF. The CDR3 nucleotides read TGTGCCAGCAGCCGTTCGGGCGGGCAACCTAACTATGGCTACACCTTC. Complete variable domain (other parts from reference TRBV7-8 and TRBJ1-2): GAGVSQSPRYKVAKRGQDVALRCDPISGHVSLFWYQQALGQGPEFLTYFQNEAQLDKSGLPSDRFFAERPEGSVSTLKIQRTQQEDSAVYLCASSRSGGQPNYGYTFGSGTRLTVV.

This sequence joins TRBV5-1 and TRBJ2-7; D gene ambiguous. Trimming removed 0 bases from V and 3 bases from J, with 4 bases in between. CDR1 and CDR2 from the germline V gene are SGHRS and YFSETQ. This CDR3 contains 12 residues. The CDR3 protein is CASSLGDYEQYF. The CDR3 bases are TGCGCCAGCAGCTTGGGGGACTACGAGCAGTACTTC.

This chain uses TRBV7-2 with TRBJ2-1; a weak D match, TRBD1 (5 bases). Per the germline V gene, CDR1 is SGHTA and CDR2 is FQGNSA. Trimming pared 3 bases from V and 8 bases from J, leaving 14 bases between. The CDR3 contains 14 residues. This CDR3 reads CASSFAFSGHEQFF. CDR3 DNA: TGTGCCAGCAGCTTTGCTTTCTCAGGGCATGAGCAGTTCTTC.